These 21 T cell receptor beta chains originate from one sample sequenced in a study of blood T cells in healthy people across ages. The second PCR ran roughly 7 to 12 cycles with a sample-barcoded 5' primer and J-beta primers. TCRdb recomputed calls from the 5' RACE reads with MiXCR, one row per CDR3 protein. The sample contains 780,000 or so distinct CDR3 sequences, 50% to 65% of which appear only once. Source material: blood. The receptors derive from an older man in good health.

This clonotype was seen more than once but under ten times. V and J are TRBV9 and TRBJ2-3, with D maybe TRBD2 (5 bases). CDR1 is SGDLS, CDR2 YYNGEE, per germline. V shed 4 bases and J shed 0 bases, with 12 bases lying between them. The CDR3 spans 15 residues. The CDR3 spells CASSLGLVSTDTQYF. In nucleotides, the CDR3 is TGTGCCAGCAGCTTAGGACTTGTGAGCACAGATACGCAGTATTTT.

This clonotype has more than one count but fewer than ten. The chain links TRBV4-1 to TRBJ2-7, with 9 bases identical to TRBD2. After removal of 1 base from V and 5 bases from J, the junction contained 18 bases not matched to a gene. Germline-derived CDR1 and CDR2 are MGHRA and YSYEKL. This CDR3 spans 19 amino acids. CDR3 amino acids: CASSQGRGRGGRDVNEQYF. The CDR3 DNA reads as TGCGCCAGCAGCCAAGGTAGGGGGCGAGGCGGGAGGGACGTCAACGAGCAGTACTTC.

The sample holds many counts of this clonotype. A much bigger clone sits one base away, suggesting this may be a read error. The genes are TRBV27 and TRBJ2-5; 10 bases map to TRBD2. Germline V gene data show CDR1 as MNHEY and CDR2 as SMNVEV (reference sequence). V shed 0 bases and J 11 bases; nucleotides not matched to a gene: 12. The CDR3 loop spans 16 amino acids. CDR3 nucleotide sequence: TGTGCCAGCAGTTTATCCACTAGCGGGAACTACAATGAGCAGTACTTC. Protein sequence: CASSLSTSGNYNEQYF.

The rearrangement joins TRBV29-1 to TRBJ2-5, with unresolved D. Germline assignment: CDR1 SQVTM and CDR2 ANQGSEA. The CDR3 is made up of 14 amino acids. V was clipped by 6 bases and J by 1 base, with 15 bases between them. CDR3 region: CSVCGPSSQETQYF. DNA of the CDR3: TGCAGCGTATGTGGGCCCTCGAGCCAAGAGACCCAGTACTTC.

This clonotype was seen only a few times. The CDR3 DNA sequence: TGTGCTAGTGCAACGAGTTTGGCCAAAAACATTCAGTACTTC. Its translation: CASATSLAKNIQYF. The genes are TRBV12-5 and TRBJ2-4; no clear D gene. CDR1 and CDR2 from the germline V gene are LGHNT and FRNRAP. The V end lost 7 bases, the J end lost 1 base, and 11 bases lay between the germline ends. The CDR3 spans 14 residues. Variable domain in full (rest from reference TRBV12-5 and TRBJ2-4): DARVTQTPRHKVTEMGQEVTMRCQPILGHNTVFWYRQTMMQGLELLAYFRNRAPLDDSGMPKDRFSAEMPDATLATLKIQPSEPRDSAVYFCASATSLAKNIQYFGAGTRLSVL.

This clonotype was recorded a few times. The V and J genes are TRBV29-1 and TRBJ1-1; D remains ambiguous. Trimming removed 8 bases from V and 9 bases from J, with 19 bases in between. This CDR3 region has 12 residues. Looked up from germline, CDR1 is SQVTM and CDR2 is ANQGSEA. The CDR3 sequence: CSTQSGNPQAFF. The CDR3 DNA reads as TGCAGCACCCAGTCCGGGAACCCCCAAGCTTTCTTT.

The CDR3 is CASSRRGLSPEQFF. The CDR3 DNA sequence: TGTGCCAGCAGCCGCCGGGGACTTTCCCCTGAGCAGTTCTTC. The genes are TRBV3-1 and TRBJ2-1, with D possibly matching TRBD2 (6 bases). The germline V and J ends were trimmed by 4 bases and 9 bases, with 16 bases remaining between them. The CDR3 totals 14 residues. Germline assignment: CDR1 LGHDT and CDR2 YNNKEL (reference sequence).

CDR3 coding DNA: TGCAGTGCTCCGAGGGTAGGGGCAAACACTGAAGCTTTCTTT. As protein: CSAPRVGANTEAFF. The chain employs TRBV20-1 and TRBJ1-1; D possibly corresponds to TRBD1 (5 bases). This CDR3 spans 14 amino acids. CDR1 and CDR2 from the germline V gene are DFQATT and SNEGSKA (reference sequence). The ends were cut back, 5 bases at V and 2 bases at J, with 15 bases in the middle.

V is TRBV3-1 and J is TRBJ2-7; D possibly corresponds to TRBD1 (5 bases). This CDR3 has 11 residues. The germline V gene encodes CDR1 LGHDT and CDR2 YNNKEL (reference sequence). The V end was cut by 5 bases, the J end by 7 bases, with 9 bases between. CDR3: CASSFRQEQYF. CDR3 DNA sequence: TGTGCCAGCAGCTTCCGACAGGAGCAGTACTTC.

The genes are TRBV7-9 and TRBJ2-4, with TRBD1 as a possible D gene (6 bases). The CDR3 length is 14 residues. V was cut by 5 bases and J by 3 bases, with 11 bases left in between. Germline loops: CDR1 SEHNR, CDR2 FQNEAQ (reference sequence). The CDR3 region is CASSQDSVKNIQYF. Here the CDR3 DNA reads TGTGCCAGCAGCCAGGACAGTGTCAAAAACATTCAGTACTTC.

The gene calls are TRBV25-1 and TRBJ1-1; D unclear. Germline loops: CDR1 MGHDK, CDR2 SYGVNS. With 8 bases removed from V and 4 bases from J, the gap between germline ends came to 14 bases. This CDR3 is built from 13 residues. CDR3 sequence reads: CASQRWRGTEAFF. The CDR3 coding sequence is TGTGCCAGCCAGCGGTGGCGAGGCACTGAAGCTTTCTTT.

The chain carries TRBV5-1 and TRBJ2-3; D perhaps matches TRBD2 (6 bases). V dropped 4 bases and J dropped 0 bases, with 12 bases sitting between them. Germline-derived CDR1 and CDR2 are SGHRS and YFSETQ. The CDR3 is 15 residues long. The CDR3 sequence is CASSRMGGSTDTQYF. CDR3 DNA sequence: TGCGCCAGCAGCCGGATGGGGGGAAGCACAGATACGCAGTATTTT.

In its sample, this clonotype was seen a few times. J is TRBJ2-5 and V is TRBV7-2, with 10 nucleotides matching TRBD2. This CDR3 spans 18 amino acids. The V gene end was trimmed by 2 bases and the J gene end by 3 bases; junction bases not matched to a gene: 12. CDR1 is SGHTA, CDR2 FQGNSA, per germline. CDR3 amino acids: CASSLLAALLAGKETQYF. CDR3 coding DNA: TGTGCCAGCAGCTTACTCGCGGCCCTACTAGCGGGAAAAGAGACCCAGTACTTC. Together with reference TRBV7-2 and TRBJ2-5, the CDR3 gives the full variable domain: GAGVSQSPSNKVTEKGKDVELRCDPISGHTALYWYRQSLGQGLEFLIYFQGNSAPDKSGLPSDRFSAERTGGSVSTLTIQRTQQEDSAVYLCASSLLAALLAGKETQYFGPGTRLLVL.

This clonotype was seen more than once but under ten times. The CDR3 here is CVEGGQTYEQYF. In nucleotides, the CDR3 is TGCGTTGAGGGAGGCCAGACCTACGAGCAGTACTTC. The V and J genes are TRBV29-1 and TRBJ2-7, with a weak D call TRBD2 (6 bases). This CDR3 is built from 12 residues. Germline V gene lookup returns CDR1 SQVTM and CDR2 ANQGSEA.

This clonotype has only one observation. V gene TRBV3-1 combines with J gene TRBJ2-4; D is uncertain. Gene TRBJ2-7 matches the end of the DNA better, so the J call may be wrong. This CDR3 has 13 residues. From germline, CDR1 is LGHDT and CDR2 YNNKEL (reference sequence). The CDR3 loop is CASSLQKWGEQYF. DNA for the CDR3: TGTGCCAGCAGCCTCCAGAAATGGGGCGAGCAGTACTTC.

This clonotype was seen a few times. The V and J genes are TRBV7-2 and TRBJ2-7; D perhaps matches TRBD2 (6 bases). In germline, CDR1 is SGHTA, CDR2 FQGNSA. V was pared by 2 bases and J by 8 bases, with 13 bases between. This CDR3 is 13 amino acids long. The CDR3 loop reads CASSLLGLQKQYF. The CDR3 DNA reads TGTGCCAGCAGCTTACTGGGACTCCAAAAGCAGTACTTC. Full variable domain (missing parts from reference TRBV7-2 and TRBJ2-7): GAGVSQSPSNKVTEKGKDVELRCDPISGHTALYWYRQSLGQGLEFLIYFQGNSAPDKSGLPSDRFSAERTGGSVSTLTIQRTQQEDSAVYLCASSLLGLQKQYFGPGTRLTVT.

V is TRBV20-1 and J is TRBJ2-5; 9 bases agree with TRBD1. The CDR3 sequence is 16 residues long. V lost 1 base, J lost 11 bases, and 17 bases stayed unmatched. CDR1 and CDR2 (germline): DFQATT, SNEGSKA (reference sequence). The CDR3 DNA follows: TGCAGTGCTAGAGGATGGAGGACAGGGGTTTACTACGGGCAGTACTTC. It is translated as CSARGWRTGVYYGQYF.

The chain employs TRBV3-1 and TRBJ2-5; D is ambiguous. TRBJ2-7 matches the DNA end more closely, so the J call is doubtful. Germline lookup yields CDR1 LGHDT and CDR2 YNNKEL (reference sequence). This CDR3 is 11 amino acids long. As DNA, the CDR3 is TGTGCCAGCAGCCAAGCAAGCGAGCAGTACTTC. This sequence encodes CASSQASEQYF.

This chain uses TRBV24-1 with TRBJ2-1; 8 nucleotides match TRBD2. Unmatched junction bases numbered 9, after V lost 5 bases and J lost 4 bases. This CDR3 has 16 amino acids. Germline values: CDR1 KGHDR, CDR2 SFDVKD. CDR3 sequence (DNA): TGTGCCACCAGTGGAACTAGCGGAAGATTATACAATGAGCAGTTCTTC. As protein: CATSGTSGRLYNEQFF.

With regard to this clonotype: One end of the junction does not line up with germline, which may come from a read error. V and J are TRBV4-2 and TRBJ2-1; possible D gene TRBD2, 5 bases. CDR3 length: 16 amino acids. The germline V gene has CDR1 LGHNA and CDR2 YNFKEQ. DNA for the CDR3: TGTGCCAGCAGCCGGGGAAGGAGGAGCGGTACCAATGAGCGGTTCTTC. Amino acid sequence: CASSRGRRSGTNERFF.

The genes are TRBV9 and TRBJ2-3; possible D gene TRBD1, 5 bases. CDR1 is SGDLS and CDR2 is YYNGEE in the germline V gene. The CDR3 is made up of 16 amino acids. Trimming stripped 4 bases from V and 2 bases from J, with 17 bases between. CDR3 nucleotide sequence: TGTGCCAGCAGCCCGTCCCCGACAGCGACCACAGATACGCAGTATTTT. It translates to CASSPSPTATTDTQYF.